This record covers a single T cell receptor beta chain. This record comes from a study of blood T cell repertoires in COVID-19. Study information: The origin of the acute and convalescent COVID-19 samples was the United States, Italy and Spain. PBMCs, B-cell-depleted T cells, or T cells provided the cDNA or gDNA that made up the material.

Per the original methods: Counts of nucleated cells, estimated from reference gene primer amplification, were obtained. The repertoire was sequenced with immunoSEQ multiplex PCR; TCRdb's copy has only in-frame clones and lacks some. That table furnishes V, J and clone size, whereas the DNA furnished D and trimming. The sample has under 45,000 clones, about 87% seen once. CDR1 MDHEN and CDR2 SYDVKM come from the germline V gene. The CDR3 spans 15 residues. V lost 3 bases and J 0 bases, leaving 9 bases between the germline ends. The receptor was isolated from a woman between 35 and 50 years old with acute or convalescent COVID-19. The specimen was peripheral blood. The J gene is TRBJ1-5, the V gene TRBV28, with D unclear. The CDR3 spells CASSFSTSSNQPQHF. As DNA, the CDR3 is TGTGCCAGCAGTTTTTCGACAAGTAGCAATCAGCCCCAGCATTTT.